This T cell receptor beta chain emerged from a study of blood T cell repertoires in COVID-19. V lost 4 bases to trimming and J lost 5 bases; unmatched junction nucleotides: 10. Germline-derived CDR1 and CDR2 are SGHAT and FQNNGV. The CDR3 runs to 15 residues. Some clones are missing from TCRdb's copy, which holds only in-frame ones; the method was immunoSEQ multiplex PCR. The table lists roughly 100,000 clones, 60% to 85% of them singletons. Material: peripheral blood. This rearrangement joins TRBV11-2 to TRBJ2-5, with 7 bases that match TRBD2. The TCR sequence derives from an elderly woman with active or convalescent COVID-19. The CDR3 loop is CASSSERLGGETQYF. CDR3 DNA sequence: TGTGCCAGCAGCTCCGAACGGTTGGGAGGGGAGACCCAGTACTTC.